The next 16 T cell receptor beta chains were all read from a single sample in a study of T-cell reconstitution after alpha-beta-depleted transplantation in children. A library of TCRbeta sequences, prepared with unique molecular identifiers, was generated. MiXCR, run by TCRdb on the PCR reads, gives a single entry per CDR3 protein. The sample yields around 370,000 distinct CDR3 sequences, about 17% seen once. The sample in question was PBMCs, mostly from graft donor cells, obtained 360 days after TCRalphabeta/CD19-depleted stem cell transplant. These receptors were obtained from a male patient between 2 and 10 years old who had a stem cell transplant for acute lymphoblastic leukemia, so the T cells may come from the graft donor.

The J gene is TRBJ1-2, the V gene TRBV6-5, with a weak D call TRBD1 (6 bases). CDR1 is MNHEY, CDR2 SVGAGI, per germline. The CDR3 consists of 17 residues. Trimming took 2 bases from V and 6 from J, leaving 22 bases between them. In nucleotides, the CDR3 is TGTGCCAGCAGTTACCGGGGGGGCGCTTTCTACCTGGATGGCTACACCTTC. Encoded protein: CASSYRGGAFYLDGYTF.

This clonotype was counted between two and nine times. CDR3 DNA: TGCAGTGCGGACGGGACTAGCTCCTACGAGCAGTACTTC. It yields the protein CSADGTSSYEQYF. The chain employs TRBV20-1 and TRBJ2-7; 8 nucleotides agree with TRBD2. This CDR3 is 13 amino acids long. Looked up from germline, CDR1 is DFQATT and CDR2 is SNEGSKA (reference sequence). The junction had 4 bases not matched to a gene; V was cut back by 6 bases and J by 0 bases.

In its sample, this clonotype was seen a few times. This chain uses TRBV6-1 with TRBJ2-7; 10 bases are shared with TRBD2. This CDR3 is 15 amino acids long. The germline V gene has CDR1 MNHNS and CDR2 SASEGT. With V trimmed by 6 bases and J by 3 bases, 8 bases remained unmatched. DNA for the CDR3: TGTGCCAGCAGGCGGGCCGGGACTAGCGACTACGAGCAGTACTTC. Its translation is CASRRAGTSDYEQYF.

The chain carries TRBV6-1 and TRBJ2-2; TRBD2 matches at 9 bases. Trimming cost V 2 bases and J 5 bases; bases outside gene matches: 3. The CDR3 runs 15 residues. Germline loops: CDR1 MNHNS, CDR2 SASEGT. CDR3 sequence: CASSELAGQTGELFF. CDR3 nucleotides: TGTGCCAGCAGTGAACTAGCGGGACAGACCGGGGAGCTGTTTTTT.

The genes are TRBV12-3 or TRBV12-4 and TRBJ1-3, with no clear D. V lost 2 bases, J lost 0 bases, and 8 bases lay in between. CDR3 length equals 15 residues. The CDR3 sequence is CASSLSGPSGNTIYF. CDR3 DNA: TGTGCCAGCAGTTTATCCGGGCCCTCTGGAAACACCATATATTTT.

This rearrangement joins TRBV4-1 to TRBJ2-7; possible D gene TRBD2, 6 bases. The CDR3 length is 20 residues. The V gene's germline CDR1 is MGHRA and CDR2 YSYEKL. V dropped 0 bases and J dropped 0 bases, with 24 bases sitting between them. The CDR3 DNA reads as TGCGCCAGCAGCCAAGAGGCGGGGCGGACTTCTGTCCCAAGCTCCTACGAGCAGTACTTC. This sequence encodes CASSQEAGRTSVPSSYEQYF.

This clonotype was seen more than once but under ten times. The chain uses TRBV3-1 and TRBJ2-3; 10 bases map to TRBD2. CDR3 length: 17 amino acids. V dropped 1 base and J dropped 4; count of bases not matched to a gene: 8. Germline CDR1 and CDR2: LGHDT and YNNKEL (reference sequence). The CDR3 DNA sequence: TGTGCCAGCAGCCAAGTGGTATTAGCGGGAGGTCCAGATACGCAGTATTTT. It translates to CASSQVVLAGGPDTQYF.

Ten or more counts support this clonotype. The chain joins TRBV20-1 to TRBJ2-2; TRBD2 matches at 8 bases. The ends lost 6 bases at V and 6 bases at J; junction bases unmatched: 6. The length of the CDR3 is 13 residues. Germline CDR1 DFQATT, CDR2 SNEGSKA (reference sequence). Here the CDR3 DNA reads TGCAGTGCCCCCGGGACTAGAGCCGGGGAGCTGTTTTTT. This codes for CSAPGTRAGELFF.

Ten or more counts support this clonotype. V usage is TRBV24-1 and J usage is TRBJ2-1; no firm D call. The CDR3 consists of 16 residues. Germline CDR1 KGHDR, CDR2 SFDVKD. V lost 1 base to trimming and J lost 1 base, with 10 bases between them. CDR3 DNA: TGTGCCACCAGTGATTTCAGGCTAGATTCCTACAATGAGCAGTTCTTC. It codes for CATSDFRLDSYNEQFF.

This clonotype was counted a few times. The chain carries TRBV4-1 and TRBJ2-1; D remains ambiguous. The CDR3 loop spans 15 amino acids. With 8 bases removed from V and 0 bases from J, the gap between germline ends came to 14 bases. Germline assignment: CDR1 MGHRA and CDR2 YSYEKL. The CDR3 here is CASRRDWSSYNEQFF. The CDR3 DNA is TGCGCCAGCCGCCGAGATTGGAGCTCCTACAATGAGCAGTTCTTC.

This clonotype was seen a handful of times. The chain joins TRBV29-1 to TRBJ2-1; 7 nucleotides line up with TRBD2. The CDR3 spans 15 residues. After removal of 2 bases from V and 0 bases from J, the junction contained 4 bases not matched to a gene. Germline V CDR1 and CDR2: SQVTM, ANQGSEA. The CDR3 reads CSVEIGRSSYNEQFF. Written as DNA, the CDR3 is TGCAGCGTTGAAATCGGGAGGTCCTCCTACAATGAGCAGTTCTTC.

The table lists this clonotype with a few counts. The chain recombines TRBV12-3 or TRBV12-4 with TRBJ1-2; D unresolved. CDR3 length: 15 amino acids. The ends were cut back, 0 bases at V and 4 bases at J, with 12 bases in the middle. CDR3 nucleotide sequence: TGTGCCAGCAGTTTAGCGCGAGTCCGGGGCTATGGCTACACCTTC. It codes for CASSLARVRGYGYTF.

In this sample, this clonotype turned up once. CDR3: CASSPRGGSGILPSYEQYF. The CDR3 nucleotides are TGTGCCAGCAGCCCCCGGGGAGGCAGCGGAATTTTGCCCTCCTACGAGCAGTACTTC. V gene TRBV7-6 combines with J gene TRBJ2-7; D might be TRBD2 (6 bases). The CDR3 is 19 amino acids. Per germline, CDR1 SGHVS and CDR2 FNYEAQ. V gave up 5 bases and J gave up 0 bases, with 26 bases separating them.

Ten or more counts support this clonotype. The CDR3 sequence: CSVGTSGRIETQYF. In DNA, the CDR3 is TGCAGCGTTGGGACTAGCGGGAGAATCGAGACCCAGTACTTC. The chain recombines TRBV29-1 with TRBJ2-5; 13 nucleotides match TRBD2. J lost 5 bases, V lost 4 bases, and 4 bases had no gene match. Germline-derived CDR1 and CDR2 are SQVTM and ANQGSEA. The CDR3 runs to 14 residues.

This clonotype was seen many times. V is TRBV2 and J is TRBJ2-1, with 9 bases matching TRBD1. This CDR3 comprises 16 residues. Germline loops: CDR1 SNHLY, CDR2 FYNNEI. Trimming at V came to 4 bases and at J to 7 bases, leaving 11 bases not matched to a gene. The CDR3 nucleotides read TGTGCCAGCAGTGCGTCCCGGGACAGGGCTAGTAATGAGCAGTTCTTC. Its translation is CASSASRDRASNEQFF.

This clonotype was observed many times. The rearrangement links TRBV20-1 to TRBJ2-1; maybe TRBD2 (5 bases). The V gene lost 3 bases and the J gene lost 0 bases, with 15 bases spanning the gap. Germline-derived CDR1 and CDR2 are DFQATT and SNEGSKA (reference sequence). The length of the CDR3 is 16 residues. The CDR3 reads CSASLKTIPSYNEQFF. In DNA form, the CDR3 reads TGCAGTGCTAGCCTTAAGACTATCCCCTCCTACAATGAGCAGTTCTTC.